Listed below are T cell receptor beta chains from one sample, sequenced in a study of T cells in Graves' hyperthyroidism and ophthalmopathy. TCRdb re-derived calls from the multiplex PCR reads in MiXCR, one entry per CDR3 protein. The sample includes a few hundred thousand distinct CDR3 sequences, roughly 15% seen only once; the top ten take 34%. The source material was blood. Receptors were obtained from a woman in her thirties or forties with Graves' ophthalmopathy. CDR3s include the opening cysteine and the closing phenylalanine or tryptophan. The D gene is left open where the match is weak. Clone size appears in some rows only: once, few, many, or a class for an expanded clone.

>TRBV7-2|many|.|14|TRBJ2-7
TGTGCCAGCAGCTTAAGGGCAGGCCCCTACGAGCAGTACTTC
CASSLRAGPYEQYF
>TRBV12-3/TRBV12-4|once|TRBD1|15|TRBJ1-5
TGTGCCAGCAGAAACCGGGGACAGGGCACTCAGCCCCAGCATTTT
CASRNRGQGTQPQHF
>TRBV5-6|many|TRBD2|17|TRBJ2-1
TGTGCCAGCAGCATTCGGACTAGCGAGGTCGTCTACAATGAGCAGTTCTTC
CASSIRTSEVVYNEQFF
>TRBV30|.|.|15|TRBJ1-2
TGTGCCTGGAGTGGTGGAGGAGAGGGTTACTATGGCTACACCTTC
CAWSGGGEGYYGYTF
>TRBV9|.|TRBD1|17|TRBJ2-2
TGTGCCAGCAGCGTACTAGGACAGGGGGCGAACACCGGGGAGCTGTTTTTT
CASSVLGQGANTGELFF
>TRBV27|few|.|16|TRBJ1-5
TGTGCCAGCAGTCCCTCCCAGGGACATAGCAATCAGCCCCAGCATTTT
CASSPSQGHSNQPQHF
>TRBV20-1|many|TRBD2|15|TRBJ2-3
TGCAGTGCAACTAGCGGGGGCCCCATGGGAGATACGCAGTATTTT
CSATSGGPMGDTQYF
>TRBV6-1|.|TRBD1|15|TRBJ1-2
TGTGCCAGCAGCCTACCCACCACAGGGGTAGAAGGCTACACCTTC
CASSLPTTGVEGYTF
>TRBV7-9|many|TRBD1|16|TRBJ2-2
TGTGCCAGCAGCGATTGGGACAGTCGAACCACCGGGGAGCTGTTTTTT
CASSDWDSRTTGELFF
>TRBV29-1|.|TRBD2|15|TRBJ2-4
TGCAGCGTCGAAACTAGCGGTTTCCCCAAAAACATTCAGTACTTC
CSVETSGFPKNIQYF
>TRBV29-1|.|TRBD1|12|TRBJ2-5
TGCAGCGTTGCAGGGGGCCAAGAGACCCAGTACTTC
CSVAGGQETQYF
>TRBV20-1|few|.|15|TRBJ2-7
TGCAGTGCTAGGCGACAGGTTATGGATTTTGGCGAGCAGTACTTC
CSARRQVMDFGEQYF
>TRBV29-1|many|.|15|TRBJ1-2
TGCAGCGTTGAAGATCCCGGCAGAAATAACTATGGCTACACCTTC
CSVEDPGRNNYGYTF
>TRBV20-1|many|TRBD2|15|TRBJ2-3
TGCAGTGCTTTACTAGCGGGAGGGCGTAAAGGAACGCAGTATTTT
CSALLAGGRKGTQYF
>TRBV12-3/TRBV12-4|many|.|14|TRBJ2-4
TGTGCCAGCACCAATTTACAGGGAAAAAACATTCAGTACTTC
CASTNLQGKNIQYF
>TRBV5-6|.|.|16|TRBJ2-6
TGTGCCAGCACTCGGGACGGAAACTCTGGGGCCAACGTCCTGACTTTC
CASTRDGNSGANVLTF
>TRBV20-1|few|.|14|TRBJ2-1
TGCAGTGCTAGAGCAGGGGCGGGTCACAATGAGCAGTTCTTC
CSARAGAGHNEQFF
>TRBV5-1|.|TRBD1|14|TRBJ1-2
TGCGCCAGCAGCTTTGACAGGGGAGCCTATGGCTACACCTTC
CASSFDRGAYGYTF
>TRBV28|many|.|14|TRBJ1-1
TGTGCCAGCACCCCTTCGTTCGGGGTAACTGAAGCTTTCTTT
CASTPSFGVTEAFF
>TRBV4-1|.|.|14|TRBJ2-5
TGCGCCAGCAGCCAAACGGGGGCTCAAGAGACCCAGTACTTC
CASSQTGAQETQYF
>TRBV2|.|.|12|TRBJ2-7
TGTGCCAGCAGTGAAACGACTGACGAGCAGTACTTC
CASSETTDEQYF
>TRBV18|few|.|18|TRBJ1-1
TGTGCCAGCTCACCACCGTCCGGGGTTAGAAGCATGAACACTGAAGCTTTCTTT
CASSPPSGVRSMNTEAFF
>TRBV19|.|.|13|TRBJ2-3
TGTGCCAGTAGACCCCCCCGGACAGATACGCAGTATTTT
CASRPPRTDTQYF
>TRBV6-5|many|.|12|TRBJ1-1
TGTGCCAGCAGTTCGAGACATGCTGAAGCTTTCTTT
CASSSRHAEAFF
>TRBV7-2|few|TRBD2|16|TRBJ2-1
TGTGCCAGCAGCTTAGTGTCTAGCGGGAGGGTCAATGAGCAGTTCTTC
CASSLVSSGRVNEQFF
>TRBV7-9|many|.|13|TRBJ1-1
TGTGCCAGCAGCTTAAAGGAGCGCACTGAAGCTTTCTTT
CASSLKERTEAFF
>TRBV24-1|.|TRBD1|16|TRBJ1-2
TGTGCCACCAGTGAGGCCGGGACAGGGGTGAGCTATGGCTACACCTTC
CATSEAGTGVSYGYTF
>TRBV24-1|few|TRBD1|13|TRBJ1-2
TGTGCCACCAGTGATGACAGGGGGCTTGGCTACACCTTC
CATSDDRGLGYTF
>TRBV5-1|.|.|15|TRBJ1-2
TGCGCCAGCAGCCCGGCCGCCGCAGAGCACTATGGCTACACCTTC
CASSPAAAEHYGYTF
>TRBV12-3/TRBV12-4|many|.|13|TRBJ2-3
TGTGCCAGCAGTCCCCCCGGGATGGATACGCAGTATTTT
CASSPPGMDTQYF
>TRBV2|.|TRBD2|17|TRBJ2-7
TGTGCCAGCAGAAAACTAGCGGGGGGGCAGGAAACCTACGAGCAGTACTTC
CASRKLAGGQETYEQYF
>TRBV11-2|many|.|14|TRBJ2-1
TGTGCCAGCAGCTTAGATCCAGCGGAGAATGAGCAGTTCTTC
CASSLDPAENEQFF
>TRBV5-5|few|TRBD2|17|TRBJ2-5
TGTGCCAGCAGCCCTACTAGCGGGGGGCCCTTCGGAGAGACCCAGTACTTC
CASSPTSGGPFGETQYF
>TRBV7-9|many|TRBD1|16|TRBJ2-7
TGTGCCAGCAGCCCTCCCCAAGGACAGGGCTCCTACGAGCAGTACTTC
CASSPPQGQGSYEQYF
>TRBV20-1|.|TRBD1|15|TRBJ2-4
TGCAGTGCTAGAGAGGGGACAGGGGGCGGTAACATTCAGTACTTC
CSAREGTGGGNIQYF
>TRBV20-1|.|.|14|TRBJ2-3
TGCAGTGCCTCTAGACTAGTGTGGGCAGATACGCAGTATTTT
CSASRLVWADTQYF
>TRBV11-3|few|.|15|TRBJ2-3
TGTGCCAGCAGCAATGACGCGACAAGGTGGGATACGCAGTATTTT
CASSNDATRWDTQYF
>TRBV5-1|few|.|13|TRBJ2-1
TGCGCCAGCAGCTTGGGGTATCTAAATGAGCAGTTCTTC
CASSLGYLNEQFF
>TRBV6-1|many|.|13|TRBJ1-6
TGTGCCAGCAGGGACGGAGTTTATTCACCCCTCCACTTT
CASRDGVYSPLHF
>TRBV10-3|few|.|16|TRBJ2-3
TGTGCCATCAGTGAGTCGAGACATCTGGCTAAAGATACGCAGTATTTT
CAISESRHLAKDTQYF
>TRBV6-2/TRBV6-3|many|TRBD2|13|TRBJ2-7
TGTGCCAGCAGAATAGCGGGAGGAGGGGAGCAGTACTTC
CASRIAGGGEQYF
>TRBV7-9|many|.|18|TRBJ2-2
TGTGCCAGCAGCTTAGTCCCGGACTACGTTCCGAACACCGGGGAGCTGTTTTTT
CASSLVPDYVPNTGELFF
>TRBV29-1|many|.|13|TRBJ2-1
TGCAGCGTTGACAACGGGCCACCCAATGAGCAGTTCTTC
CSVDNGPPNEQFF
>TRBV15|.|.|12|TRBJ1-1
TGTGCCACCAGCAGCGGTGAGGGGGAGGCTTTCTTT
CATSSGEGEAFF
>TRBV7-8|few|TRBD1|17|TRBJ1-6
TGTGCCAGCAGCGCCAAGGGCGGGGACAGGATAAATTCACCCCTCCACTTT
CASSAKGGDRINSPLHF
>TRBV2|many|.|14|TRBJ1-1
TGTGCCAGCTCTGCGGCTTGGGAAGTGACTGAAGCTTTCTTT
CASSAAWEVTEAFF
>TRBV7-2|many|TRBD2|16|TRBJ2-3
TGTGCCAGCAGCTTAAGGCTAGCGGGGGCGGTGGATACGCAGTATTTT
CASSLRLAGAVDTQYF
>TRBV10-3|few|.|12|TRBJ1-6
TGTGCCACACAGGTGGGGAATTCACCCCTCCACTTT
CATQVGNSPLHF
>TRBV15|many|TRBD1|17|TRBJ2-3
TGTGCCACCAGCAGAAGTACCGGGACAGGGCCCACAGATACGCAGTATTTT
CATSRSTGTGPTDTQYF
>TRBV20-1|few|TRBD2|18|TRBJ2-1
TGCAGTGCTAGGGAACCGGGACTAGCGGGAGCCGCGAGTAGGGAGCAGTTCTTC
CSAREPGLAGAASREQFF
>TRBV6-1|many|.|12|TRBJ1-2
TGTGCCAGCAGCCATATTTCGTATGGCTACACCTTC
CASSHISYGYTF
>TRBV19|.|.|17|TRBJ1-5
TGTGCCAGTGGGCCGGGGGCGGCTAATGAGAGCAATCAGCCCCAGCATTTT
CASGPGAANESNQPQHF
>TRBV28|many|.|12|TRBJ2-7
TGTGCCAGCACCGATACAGGGAACGAGCAGTACTTC
CASTDTGNEQYF
>TRBV20-1|.|TRBD2|16|TRBJ2-1
TGCAGTGCTAGAGACCTACTAGCGGGAGTGTCCCATGAGCAGTTCTTC
CSARDLLAGVSHEQFF
>TRBV5-1|.|TRBD1|14|TRBJ1-2
TGCGCCAGCAGCTTTGAGGGACAGGGGAGAGGCTACACCTTC
CASSFEGQGRGYTF
>TRBV5-1|many|.|15|TRBJ2-2
TGCGCCAGCAGCTTGGCGGGGGGCAGCACCGGGGAGCTGTTTTTT
CASSLAGGSTGELFF